The rows below give T cell receptor beta chains drawn from one sample of a study of molecular identifiers for immune sequencing clone quantification. MiXCR, run by TCRdb on the PCR reads, gives a single entry per CDR3 protein. The profile shows around 480,000 distinct CDR3 sequences, roughly 23% of them singletons. The sequenced material came from naive CD8+ T cells from blood, with Jurkat cell RNA spiked in. Receptors originate from a human donor in good health. Some libraries in this study had Jurkat cell RNA spiked in. The CDR3 runs from the conserved cysteine through the conserved F or W. A D gene is named only where the DNA matches it firmly. Not every row has a clone size; where given, it reads once, few, many or a size class.

v_call: TRBV7-9
d_call: .
clone_size: .
j_call: TRBJ2-7
cdr3_nt: TGTGCCAGCAGCGGGCCCTCCAGCCTCTACGAGCAGTACTTC
cdr3_aa: CASSGPSSLYEQYF

v_call: TRBV12-3/TRBV12-4
d_call: .
clone_size: few
j_call: TRBJ2-7
cdr3_nt: TGTGCCAGCAAGGGTGACTACGAGCAGTACTTC
cdr3_aa: CASKGDYEQYF

v_call: TRBV20-1
d_call: .
clone_size: few
j_call: TRBJ2-2
cdr3_nt: TGCAGTGCTAGTTCTTTAGCGGTGAACACCGGGGAGCTGTTTTTT
cdr3_aa: CSASSLAVNTGELFF

v_call: TRBV19
d_call: .
clone_size: few
j_call: TRBJ2-7
cdr3_nt: TGTGCCAGTAGTATTGGTCAGGGATACTACGAGCAGTACTTC
cdr3_aa: CASSIGQGYYEQYF

v_call: TRBV7-9
d_call: .
clone_size: many
j_call: TRBJ2-3
cdr3_nt: TGTGCCAGCAGCTTATTCGGGGATTCGGGCGGCGATACGCAGTATTTT
cdr3_aa: CASSLFGDSGGDTQYF

v_call: TRBV4-3
d_call: TRBD1
clone_size: .
j_call: TRBJ2-2
cdr3_nt: TGCGCCAGCAGCCAATTGACCGGGACAGGGAAGAACACCGGGGAGCTGTTTTTT
cdr3_aa: CASSQLTGTGKNTGELFF

v_call: TRBV20-1
d_call: TRBD2
clone_size: many
j_call: TRBJ2-3
cdr3_nt: TGCAGTGCTAGGGGCCTCACTAGCGGGGACACAGATACGCAGTATTTT
cdr3_aa: CSARGLTSGDTDTQYF

v_call: TRBV28
d_call: .
clone_size: .
j_call: TRBJ1-2
cdr3_nt: TGTGCCAGCTCAAACCGGGGAGCGGCTTCGTATGGCTACACCTTC
cdr3_aa: CASSNRGAASYGYTF

v_call: TRBV20-1
d_call: TRBD1
clone_size: .
j_call: TRBJ2-3
cdr3_nt: TGCAGTGCTAGAGATCCGGGGACAGACCTCACAGATACGCAGTATTTT
cdr3_aa: CSARDPGTDLTDTQYF

v_call: TRBV10-2
d_call: .
clone_size: .
j_call: TRBJ2-3
cdr3_nt: TGCGCCAGCAGTGAGTCGGCAGGGAGCACAGATACGCAGTATTTT
cdr3_aa: CASSESAGSTDTQYF

v_call: TRBV11-2
d_call: .
clone_size: .
j_call: TRBJ2-7
cdr3_nt: TGTGCCAGCAGCTTATTGGCTAGCTCCTACGAGCAGTACTTC
cdr3_aa: CASSLLASSYEQYF

v_call: TRBV5-6
d_call: .
clone_size: many
j_call: TRBJ2-6
cdr3_nt: TGTGCCAGCAGCTTGGGACCCAGCTCTGGGGCCAACGTCCTGACTTTC
cdr3_aa: CASSLGPSSGANVLTF

v_call: TRBV6-2/TRBV6-3
d_call: .
clone_size: many
j_call: TRBJ1-6
cdr3_nt: TGTGCCAGCCGACAACTGACGGACATGTGGAATTCACCCCTCCACTTT
cdr3_aa: CASRQLTDMWNSPLHF

v_call: TRBV3-1
d_call: .
clone_size: few
j_call: TRBJ2-6
cdr3_nt: TGTGCCAGCAGCCAAGAGAGGGCGAGCTCTGGGGCCAACGTCCTGACTTTC
cdr3_aa: CASSQERASSGANVLTF

v_call: TRBV20-1
d_call: .
clone_size: many
j_call: TRBJ2-3
cdr3_nt: TGCAGTGCTATGGATCCCGCGGACTCTCGATCCACAGATACGCAGTATTTT
cdr3_aa: CSAMDPADSRSTDTQYF

v_call: TRBV28
d_call: TRBD1
clone_size: few
j_call: TRBJ1-2
cdr3_nt: TGTGCCAGCAGTTTAACGGGCGGGACAGGGAGGCTTGGCTACACCTTC
cdr3_aa: CASSLTGGTGRLGYTF

v_call: TRBV27
d_call: .
clone_size: many
j_call: TRBJ2-7
cdr3_nt: TGTGCCAGCAGCCAACAGCAGAGCTCCTACGAGCAGTACTTC
cdr3_aa: CASSQQQSSYEQYF

v_call: TRBV7-2
d_call: .
clone_size: few
j_call: TRBJ2-5
cdr3_nt: TGTGCCAGCAGCTTAGAGGCCGCGGCCGCAATCACCCAAGAGACCCAGTACTTC
cdr3_aa: CASSLEAAAAITQETQYF

v_call: TRBV10-2
d_call: TRBD1
clone_size: many
j_call: TRBJ1-5
cdr3_nt: TGCGCCAGCAGAGACAGGGGAAGCAATCAGCCCCAGCATTTT
cdr3_aa: CASRDRGSNQPQHF

v_call: TRBV5-8
d_call: TRBD1
clone_size: few
j_call: TRBJ1-1
cdr3_nt: TGTGCCAGCAGCTTGGGCAGGGGGCGGAACACTGAAGCTTTCTTT
cdr3_aa: CASSLGRGRNTEAFF

v_call: TRBV9
d_call: TRBD2
clone_size: few
j_call: TRBJ2-5
cdr3_nt: TGTGCCAGCAGCGTGGCGGGAGGCGAACAAGAGACCCAGTACTTC
cdr3_aa: CASSVAGGEQETQYF

v_call: TRBV4-1
d_call: .
clone_size: .
j_call: TRBJ2-5
cdr3_nt: TGCGCCAGCAGCCAAGTCGGCGGGGCCACCCAAGAGACCCAGTACTTC
cdr3_aa: CASSQVGGATQETQYF

v_call: TRBV13
d_call: .
clone_size: few
j_call: TRBJ2-1
cdr3_nt: TGTGCCAGCAGCTCAGTAGCAGTAGCTGTATACAATGAGCAGTTCTTC
cdr3_aa: CASSSVAVAVYNEQFF

v_call: TRBV7-3
d_call: TRBD2
clone_size: few
j_call: TRBJ2-3
cdr3_nt: TGTGCCAGCAGCTCCCCTAGCGGCAGCACAGATACGCAGTATTTT
cdr3_aa: CASSSPSGSTDTQYF

v_call: TRBV2
d_call: .
clone_size: .
j_call: TRBJ2-1
cdr3_nt: TGTGCCAGCAGTGAATGGGGAACACCATCCGACAGTGAGCAGTTCTTC
cdr3_aa: CASSEWGTPSDSEQFF

v_call: TRBV10-2
d_call: .
clone_size: .
j_call: TRBJ1-1
cdr3_nt: TGCGCCATCCGGCAGGATTTGAACACTGAAGCTCTCTTT
cdr3_aa: CAIRQDLNTEALF

v_call: TRBV4-3
d_call: .
clone_size: many
j_call: TRBJ2-5
cdr3_nt: TGCGCCAGCAGCCAAGATTGGGGGACCCAAGAGACCCAGTACTTC
cdr3_aa: CASSQDWGTQETQYF

v_call: TRBV5-4
d_call: TRBD2
clone_size: many
j_call: TRBJ2-7
cdr3_nt: TGTGCCAGCAGCCAAGCTTTAGCGGGAGTGGGCGAGCAGTACTTC
cdr3_aa: CASSQALAGVGEQYF

v_call: TRBV12-3/TRBV12-4
d_call: TRBD1
clone_size: once
j_call: TRBJ1-1
cdr3_nt: TGTGCCAGCAGTTACCCACCGGGACAGGTATGCACTGAAGCTTTCTTT
cdr3_aa: CASSYPPGQVCTEAFF

v_call: TRBV5-3
d_call: TRBD1
clone_size: .
j_call: TRBJ1-1
cdr3_nt: TGTGCCAGCGGCACCCGACAGGGGATGAACACTGAAGCTTTCTTT
cdr3_aa: CASGTRQGMNTEAFF

v_call: TRBV2
d_call: TRBD1
clone_size: few
j_call: TRBJ2-5
cdr3_nt: TGTGCCAGCAGCGCTCTGAAGGACAGGGGGTACCAAGAGACCCAGTACTTC
cdr3_aa: CASSALKDRGYQETQYF

v_call: TRBV6-2/TRBV6-3
d_call: .
clone_size: .
j_call: TRBJ2-2
cdr3_nt: TGTGCCAGCGGTTACACATCCCGGGACACCCAAGCGGAGACCGGGGAGCTGTTTTTT
cdr3_aa: CASGYTSRDTQAETGELFF

v_call: TRBV7-9
d_call: .
clone_size: .
j_call: TRBJ2-1
cdr3_nt: TGTGCCAGCAGCTCCAATAGGGGACTGGAGTTGGGTGAGCAGTTCTTC
cdr3_aa: CASSSNRGLELGEQFF

v_call: TRBV19
d_call: .
clone_size: few
j_call: TRBJ1-5
cdr3_nt: TGTGCCAGTAGTATTTATGGGGGCAATCAGCCCCAGCATTTT
cdr3_aa: CASSIYGGNQPQHF

v_call: TRBV25-1
d_call: .
clone_size: .
j_call: TRBJ1-2
cdr3_nt: TGTGCCAGCAGTCTTCGGCCCCGGGGGAACCGGGGACATGGCTACACCTTC
cdr3_aa: CASSLRPRGNRGHGYTF

v_call: TRBV12-3/TRBV12-4
d_call: .
clone_size: many
j_call: TRBJ2-7
cdr3_nt: TGTGCCAGCAGTTTCCCCAACTCCCCCTACGAGCAGTACTTC
cdr3_aa: CASSFPNSPYEQYF

v_call: TRBV10-3
d_call: .
clone_size: many
j_call: TRBJ1-1
cdr3_nt: TGTGCCACTGGAAGGGTTAACACTGAAGCTTTCTTT
cdr3_aa: CATGRVNTEAFF

v_call: TRBV7-9
d_call: .
clone_size: .
j_call: TRBJ2-7
cdr3_nt: TGTGCCAGCGTAAACCAGTTGGGAGAGCAGTACTTC
cdr3_aa: CASVNQLGEQYF

v_call: TRBV19
d_call: TRBD1
clone_size: .
j_call: TRBJ1-1
cdr3_nt: TGTGCCAGTAGTACTGGGACAGGGGGCTTTCCTGAAGCTTTCTTT
cdr3_aa: CASSTGTGGFPEAFF

v_call: TRBV13
d_call: .
clone_size: few
j_call: TRBJ2-2
cdr3_nt: TGTGCCAGCCTCCGGGAGAACACCGGGGAGCTGTTTTTT
cdr3_aa: CASLRENTGELFF

v_call: TRBV20-1
d_call: .
clone_size: .
j_call: TRBJ2-7
cdr3_nt: TGCTTCTGGGCAGCCTACGAGCAGTACTTC
cdr3_aa: CFWAAYEQYF

v_call: TRBV20-1
d_call: TRBD1
clone_size: many
j_call: TRBJ1-1
cdr3_nt: TGCAGTGCTAGAGACTACCAGGGGGCAAAGAACACTGAAGCTTTCTTT
cdr3_aa: CSARDYQGAKNTEAFF

v_call: TRBV7-9
d_call: .
clone_size: .
j_call: TRBJ1-4
cdr3_nt: TGTGCCAGCAGCCAAGGGATCAACAGTATTAATGAAAAACTGTTTTTT
cdr3_aa: CASSQGINSINEKLFF

v_call: TRBV14
d_call: .
clone_size: .
j_call: TRBJ2-1
cdr3_nt: TGTGCCAGCAGCCAAGTTGAGGGGTTTATTGCGGATGAGCAGTTCTTC
cdr3_aa: CASSQVEGFIADEQFF

v_call: TRBV12-5
d_call: .
clone_size: few
j_call: TRBJ2-1
cdr3_nt: TGTGCTAGTGGTTTGGGCCCCCGGGCGAGGATAGCTCGCTACAATGAGCAGTTCTTC
cdr3_aa: CASGLGPRARIARYNEQFF

v_call: TRBV30
d_call: .
clone_size: many
j_call: TRBJ2-1
cdr3_nt: TGTGCCTGGAGTGGAGGAGGGGATCCGTTCTTC
cdr3_aa: CAWSGGGDPFF

v_call: TRBV10-1
d_call: .
clone_size: .
j_call: TRBJ1-5
cdr3_nt: TGCGCCAGCAGTGCGCCGGACCTCGGCCTGTATCAGCCCCAGCATTTT
cdr3_aa: CASSAPDLGLYQPQHF

v_call: TRBV19
d_call: .
clone_size: .
j_call: TRBJ1-5
cdr3_nt: TGTGCCAGTAGTATGTGGGACACCAATCAGCCCCAGCATTTT
cdr3_aa: CASSMWDTNQPQHF